These 9 T cell receptor beta chains came from one sample sequenced in a study of T cell responses to AZD1222 COVID-19 vaccine. Only in-frame clones appear in the TCRdb table, and some are missing; sequencing was by immunoSEQ multiplex PCR. The repertoire consists of about 99,000 clones, with more than 75% occurring once and the leading ten covering less than 3%. Material: peripheral blood, obtained on day 0 of AZD1222 vaccination. These receptors all come from an adult in good health.

The chain links TRBV28 to TRBJ1-1; D ambiguous. Germline CDR1 is MDHEN and CDR2 is SYDVKM. Deletions cut 0 bases from V and 4 bases from J, with 3 bases between. The CDR3 covers 12 residues. The CDR3 is CASSLWVTEAFF. The CDR3 DNA reads TGTGCCAGCAGTTTATGGGTCACTGAAGCTTTCTTT.

V and J are TRBV3-1 (or the pseudogene TRBV3-2) and TRBJ1-5; D gene ambiguous. CDR3 length: 14 amino acids. V dropped 0 bases and J dropped 6 bases, with 9 bases sitting between them. CDR1 and CDR2 from the germline V gene are LGHDT and YNNKEL (reference sequence). Here the CDR3 DNA reads TGTGCCAGCAGCCAAGATCTCTCAGTTCAGCCCCAGCATTTT. This sequence encodes CASSQDLSVQPQHF.

This chain joins TRBV28 and TRBJ1-5; D might be TRBD1 (6 bases). The V gene lost 8 bases and the J gene lost 1 base, with 12 bases spanning the gap. In germline, CDR1 is MDHEN, CDR2 SYDVKM. CDR3 length: 14 amino acids. The CDR3, as DNA: TGTGCCAGCTCAGACAGGCGGAGCAATCAGCCCCAGCATTTT. Translating gives CASSDRRSNQPQHF.

This sequence joins TRBV24-1 and TRBJ2-2; 11 bases agree with TRBD2. V was clipped by 3 bases and J by 2 bases; unmatched bases: 10. Germline lookup yields CDR1 KGHDR and CDR2 SFDVKD. The CDR3 is made up of 19 amino acids. DNA for the CDR3: TGTGCCACCAGTGATCCCCCTGGGCTAGCGGGAGGAAACACCGGGGAGCTGTTTTTT. Its protein is CATSDPPGLAGGNTGELFF.

V usage is TRBV27 and J usage is TRBJ2-7, with 10 bases that match TRBD2. The CDR3 sequence is 15 residues long. V was pared by 2 bases and J by 4 bases, with 5 bases of the junction left unmatched. Germline V gives CDR1 MNHEY, CDR2 SMNVEV (reference sequence). CDR3 nucleotide sequence: TGTGCCAGCAGTTTAACCCAGCGGGAGGGATACGAGCAGTACTTC. Translation gives CASSLTQREGYEQYF.

Written as DNA, the CDR3 is TGTGCCAGCAAGGGGGCAGGGTTTAATGAAAAACTGTTTTTT. This sequence encodes CASKGAGFNEKLFF. The V call is TRBV27, the J call TRBJ1-4; 7 bases line up with TRBD1. The CDR3 has 14 residues. CDR1 and CDR2 (germline): MNHEY, SMNVEV (reference sequence). Germline trimming cut 7 bases from V and 4 bases from J; bases unmatched to any gene: 6.

The genes are TRBV6-2 or TRBV6-3 and TRBJ1-2; 8 positions agree with TRBD1. This CDR3 comprises 17 residues. V trimming: 0 bases; J trimming: 2 bases; junction bases outside the gene matches: 8. Germline V gene lookup returns CDR1 MNHEY and CDR2 SVGEGT. CDR3 amino acids: CASSYSIWTGINYGYTF. The CDR3 DNA reads as TGTGCCAGCAGTTACTCGATTTGGACAGGGATAAACTATGGCTACACCTTC.

The chain carries TRBV4-1 and TRBJ1-5; 7 positions agree with TRBD1. This CDR3 has 16 residues. Trimming cost V 4 bases and J 1 base; bases outside gene matches: 7. Germline V gene lookup returns CDR1 MGHRA and CDR2 YSYEKL. CDR3 DNA: TGCGCCAGCAGCCCAGCGACAGGGACGAGCAATCAGCCCCAGCATTTT. Translated: CASSPATGTSNQPQHF.

The rearrangement joins TRBV29-1 to TRBJ1-2, with 10 bases matching TRBD1. Germline trimming cut 5 bases from V and 5 bases from J; bases unmatched to any gene: 8. The CDR3 spans 14 residues. Per germline, CDR1 SQVTM and CDR2 ANQGSEA. The CDR3 DNA follows: TGCAGCGTTAAAACCGGGACAGGGGTGTATGGCTACACCTTC. It translates to CSVKTGTGVYGYTF.